Following are 4 T cell receptor beta chains from one sample sequenced in a study of shared clonotypes between healthy human individuals. Profiled with immunoSEQ multiplex PCR; TCRdb holds only in-frame clones, not every one. The sample shows roughly 2 million clones, around 95% of them seen only once. The material sequenced was naive CD4+ T cells sorted from blood. Subset indicated: CD45RA+ positively selected. The source of these receptors is a man between 18 and 29 years old in good health.

This chain uses TRBV25-1 with TRBJ2-7; D might be TRBD2 (7 bases). The germline V gene encodes CDR1 MGHDK and CDR2 SYGVNS. The CDR3 is 15 residues long. The V end lost 6 bases, the J end lost 9 bases, and 24 bases lay between the germline ends. The chain's CDR3 is CASSKTDLRGAWQYF. In DNA, the CDR3 is TGTGCCAGCAGCAAAACGGATCTTCGGGGGGCTTGGCAGTACTTC.

V is TRBV6-6 and J is TRBJ2-3; 10 positions agree with TRBD1. Germline V gene lookup returns CDR1 MNHNY and CDR2 SVGAGI (reference sequence). This CDR3 is built from 15 residues. Trimming took 4 bases from V and 3 from J; bases not matched to a gene: 4. CDR3 nucleotides: TGTGCCAGCAGTTGGCGACAGGGGGCAACAGATACGCAGTATTTT. It translates to CASSWRQGATDTQYF.

The chain joins TRBV7-2 to TRBJ2-7; 8 bases match TRBD1. The CDR3 is 18 residues long. The germline CDR1 and CDR2 sequences are SGHTA and FQGNSA. The V and J ends lost 1 base and 1 base, in that order; junction bases with no gene match: 12. CDR3 protein: CASSLVHNTGQGSYEQYF. The CDR3 coding sequence is TGTGCCAGCAGCTTAGTGCACAATACCGGACAGGGATCCTACGAGCAGTACTTC.

In nucleotides, the CDR3 is TGTGCCAGCAGTGAAGGGTCGGGACCGAGCTATGGCTACACCTTC. Amino acid sequence: CASSEGSGPSYGYTF. The chain combines TRBV6-1 with TRBJ1-2; TRBD1 might be the D (5 bases). CDR1 is MNHNS, CDR2 SASEGT, per germline. This CDR3 is 15 amino acids long. The V and J ends lost 1 base and 4 bases respectively, with 13 bases between them.